The rows below give T cell receptor beta chains drawn from one sample of a study of stereotactic body radiotherapy in pancreatic ductal adenocarcinoma. One entry per CDR3 protein, called by TCRdb with MiXCR from the bulk RNA-seq reads. The specimen's table records roughly 5 distinct CDR3 sequences. The source material was tumor tissue, sampled after stereotactic body radiotherapy or without it (not recorded which). Receptors originate from a human donor with pancreatic ductal adenocarcinoma. The CDR3 runs from the conserved cysteine through the conserved F or W. A D gene is named only where the DNA matches it firmly. The size field is filled for only some rows; it gives once, few, many or a size class.

-,TRBJ2-7,15,TRBV7-3,hyperexpanded,TGTGCCAGCAGCTTAACATGGTCTCCCTCGGGTGAGCAGTACTTC,CASSLTWSPSGEQYF
-,TRBJ2-3,12,TRBV6-2/TRBV6-3,-,TGTGCCAGCAGTCCTAGAACAGATACGCAGTATTTT,CASSPRTDTQYF